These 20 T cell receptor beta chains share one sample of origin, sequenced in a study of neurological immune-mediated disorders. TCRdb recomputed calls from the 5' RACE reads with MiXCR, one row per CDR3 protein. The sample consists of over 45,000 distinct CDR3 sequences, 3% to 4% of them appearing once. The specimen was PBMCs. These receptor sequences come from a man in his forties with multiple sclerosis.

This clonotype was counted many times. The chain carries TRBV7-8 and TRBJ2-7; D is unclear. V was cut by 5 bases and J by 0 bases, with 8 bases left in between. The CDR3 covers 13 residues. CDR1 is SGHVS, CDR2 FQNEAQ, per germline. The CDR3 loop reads CASSPVTSYEQYF. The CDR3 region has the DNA TGTGCCAGCAGCCCCGTTACCTCCTACGAGCAGTACTTC.

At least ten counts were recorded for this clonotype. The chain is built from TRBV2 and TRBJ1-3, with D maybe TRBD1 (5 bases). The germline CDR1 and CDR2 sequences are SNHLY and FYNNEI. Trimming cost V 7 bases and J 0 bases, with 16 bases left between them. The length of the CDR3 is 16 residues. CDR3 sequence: CASIEDPGHSGNTIYF. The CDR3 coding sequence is TGTGCCAGCATAGAGGACCCGGGGCACTCTGGAAACACCATATATTTT.

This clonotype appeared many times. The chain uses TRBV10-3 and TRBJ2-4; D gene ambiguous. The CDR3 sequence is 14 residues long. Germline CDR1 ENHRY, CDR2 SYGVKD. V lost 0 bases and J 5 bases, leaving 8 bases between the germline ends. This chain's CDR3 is CAISESRRENIQYF. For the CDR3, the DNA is TGTGCCATCAGTGAGTCGAGACGGGAAAACATTCAGTACTTC.

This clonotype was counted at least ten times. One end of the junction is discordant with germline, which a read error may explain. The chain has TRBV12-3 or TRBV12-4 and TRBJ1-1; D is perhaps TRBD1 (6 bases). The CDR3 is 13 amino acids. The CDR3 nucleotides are TGTGCCAGCAGCCTCTGGGGGGGCACTGAAGTTTTCTTT. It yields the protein CASSLWGGTEVFF.

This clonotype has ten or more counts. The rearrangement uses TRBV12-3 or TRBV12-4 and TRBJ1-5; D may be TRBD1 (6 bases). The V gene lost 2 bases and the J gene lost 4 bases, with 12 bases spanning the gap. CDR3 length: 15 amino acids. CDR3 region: CASSLQGTKNQPQHF. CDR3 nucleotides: TGTGCCAGCAGTTTACAGGGGACAAAGAATCAGCCCCAGCATTTT.

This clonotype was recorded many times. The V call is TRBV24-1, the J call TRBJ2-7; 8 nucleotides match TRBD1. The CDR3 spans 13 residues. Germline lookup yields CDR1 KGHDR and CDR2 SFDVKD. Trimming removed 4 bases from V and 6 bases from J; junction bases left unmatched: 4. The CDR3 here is CATSETTGGEQYF. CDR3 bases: TGTGCCACCAGTGAAACCACAGGGGGCGAGCAGTACTTC.

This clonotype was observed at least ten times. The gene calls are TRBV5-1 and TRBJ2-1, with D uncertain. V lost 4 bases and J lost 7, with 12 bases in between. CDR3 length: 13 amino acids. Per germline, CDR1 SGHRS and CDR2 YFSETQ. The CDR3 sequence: CASSPDLRNEQFF. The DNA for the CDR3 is TGCGCCAGCAGCCCAGACCTTAGGAATGAGCAGTTCTTC.

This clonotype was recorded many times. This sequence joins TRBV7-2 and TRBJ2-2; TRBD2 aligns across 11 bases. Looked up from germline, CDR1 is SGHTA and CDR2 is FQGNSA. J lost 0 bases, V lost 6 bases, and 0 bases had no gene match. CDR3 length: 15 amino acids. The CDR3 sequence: CASRTSGTNTGELFF. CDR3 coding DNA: TGTGCCAGCAGGACTAGCGGGACGAACACCGGGGAGCTGTTTTTT.

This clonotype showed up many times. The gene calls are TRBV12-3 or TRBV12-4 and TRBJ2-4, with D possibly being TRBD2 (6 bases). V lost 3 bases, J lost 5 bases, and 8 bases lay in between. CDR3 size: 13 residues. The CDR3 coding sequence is TGTGCCAGCAGTTTCGGGGGTCAAAACATTCAGTACTTC. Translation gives CASSFGGQNIQYF.

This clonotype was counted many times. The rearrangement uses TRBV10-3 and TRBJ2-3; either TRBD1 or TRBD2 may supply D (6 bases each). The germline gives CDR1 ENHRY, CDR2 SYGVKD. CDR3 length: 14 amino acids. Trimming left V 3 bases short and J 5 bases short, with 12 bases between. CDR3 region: CAISERGAVDTQYF. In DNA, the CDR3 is TGTGCCATCAGTGAAAGGGGGGCCGTAGATACGCAGTATTTT.

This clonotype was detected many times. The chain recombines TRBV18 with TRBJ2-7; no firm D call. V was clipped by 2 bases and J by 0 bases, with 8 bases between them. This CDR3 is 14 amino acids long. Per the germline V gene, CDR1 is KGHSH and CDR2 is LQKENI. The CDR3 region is CASSPGDGSYEQYF. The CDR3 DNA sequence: TGTGCCAGCTCACCAGGTGACGGCTCCTACGAGCAGTACTTC. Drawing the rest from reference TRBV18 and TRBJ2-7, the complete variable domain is NAGVMQNPRHLVRRRGQEARLRCSPMKGHSHVYWYRQLPEEGLKFMVYLQKENIIDESGMPKERFSAEFPKEGPSILRIQQVVRGDSAAYFCASSPGDGSYEQYFGPGTRLTVT.

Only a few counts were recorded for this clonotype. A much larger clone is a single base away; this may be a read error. CDR3 amino acids: CASSPNREETQYF. The DNA of the CDR3 is TGTGCCAGCTCACCAAACAGGGAGGAGACCCAGTACTTC. The chain is built from TRBV18 and TRBJ2-5; D is perhaps TRBD1 (6 bases). The CDR3 runs to 13 residues. Germline V gene data show CDR1 as KGHSH and CDR2 as LQKENI. Trimming stripped 2 bases from V and 5 bases from J, with 9 bases between.

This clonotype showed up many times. The CDR3 loop is CASSLTPGLSSTDTQYF. DNA for the CDR3: TGTGCCAGCAGCTTAACCCCCGGGCTCTCTAGCACAGATACGCAGTATTTT. The chain links TRBV7-3 to TRBJ2-3, with unresolved D. The CDR3 is 17 residues long. The germline V gene has CDR1 SGHTA and CDR2 FQGTGA. The V end lost 0 bases, the J end lost 0 bases, and 13 bases lay between the germline ends.

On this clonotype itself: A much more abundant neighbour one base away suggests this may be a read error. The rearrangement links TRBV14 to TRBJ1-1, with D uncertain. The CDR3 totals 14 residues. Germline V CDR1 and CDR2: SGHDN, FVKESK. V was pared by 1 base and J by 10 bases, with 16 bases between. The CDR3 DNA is TGTGCCAGCAGCCAAGGGATGGTCGAAACGGTAGCTTTCTTT. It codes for CASSQGMVETVAFF.

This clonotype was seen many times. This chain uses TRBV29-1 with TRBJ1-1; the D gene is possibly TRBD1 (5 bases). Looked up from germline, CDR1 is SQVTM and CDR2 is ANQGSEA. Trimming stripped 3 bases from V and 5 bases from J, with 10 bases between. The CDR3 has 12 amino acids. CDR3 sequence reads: CSVDQGRTEAFF. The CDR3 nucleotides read TGCAGCGTTGACCAGGGACGTACTGAAGCTTTCTTT. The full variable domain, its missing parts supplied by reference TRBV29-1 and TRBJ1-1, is SAVISQKPSRDICQRGTSLTIQCQVDSQVTMMFWYRQQPGQSLTLIATANQGSEATYESGFVIDKFPISRPNLTFSTLTVSNMSPEDSSIYLCSVDQGRTEAFFGQGTRLTVV.

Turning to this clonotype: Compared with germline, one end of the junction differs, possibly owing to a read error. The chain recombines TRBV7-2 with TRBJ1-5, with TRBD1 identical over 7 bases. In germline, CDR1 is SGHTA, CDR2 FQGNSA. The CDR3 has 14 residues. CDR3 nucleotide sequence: TGTGCCAGCAGCCCCGGACAGGAGAATCAGCCCCAGAATTTT. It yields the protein CASSPGQENQPQNF.

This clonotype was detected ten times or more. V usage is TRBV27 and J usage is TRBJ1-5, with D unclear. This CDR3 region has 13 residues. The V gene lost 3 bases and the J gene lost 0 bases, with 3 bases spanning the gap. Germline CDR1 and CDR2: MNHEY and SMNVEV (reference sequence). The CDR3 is CASSFLSNQPQHF. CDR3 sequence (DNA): TGTGCCAGCAGTTTCCTTAGCAATCAGCCCCAGCATTTT.

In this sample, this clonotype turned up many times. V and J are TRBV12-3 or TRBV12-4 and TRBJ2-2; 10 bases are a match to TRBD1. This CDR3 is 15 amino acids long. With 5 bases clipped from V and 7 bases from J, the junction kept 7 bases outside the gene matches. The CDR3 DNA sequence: TGTGCCAGCAGTGCCGACAGGGGGCTGGTCGGGGAGCTGTTTTTT. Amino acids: CASSADRGLVGELFF.

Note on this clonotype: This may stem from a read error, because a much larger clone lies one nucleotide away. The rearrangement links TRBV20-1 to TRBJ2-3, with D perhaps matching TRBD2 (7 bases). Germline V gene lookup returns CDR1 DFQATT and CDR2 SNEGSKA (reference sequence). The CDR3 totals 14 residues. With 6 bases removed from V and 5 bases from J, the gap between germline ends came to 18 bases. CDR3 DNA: TGCAGTGCGACCGTAGGGGGGGTCAAAGATACGCAGTATTTT. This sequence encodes CSATVGGVKDTQYF.

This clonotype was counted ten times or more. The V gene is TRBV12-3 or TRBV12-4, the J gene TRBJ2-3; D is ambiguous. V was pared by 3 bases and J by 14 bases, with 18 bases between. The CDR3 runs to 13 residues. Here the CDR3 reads CASSFFQKGIGYF. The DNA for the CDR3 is TGTGCCAGCAGTTTTTTCCAGAAGGGTATAGGGTATTTT.